Here is one T cell receptor (beta chain) with its context. Using unique molecular identifiers, the investigators prepared the TCRbeta library. TCRdb processed the PCR reads anew with MiXCR; each CDR3 protein has one entry. The top ten hold 5% to 6% of the sample, which has about 460,000 distinct CDR3 sequences, about an eighth seen once. These data are taken from a study of T-cell reconstitution after alpha-beta-depleted transplantation in children. Germline loops: CDR1 SGHKS, CDR2 YYEKEE (reference sequence). This CDR3 contains 15 residues. The V end lost 1 base, the J end lost 3 bases, and 11 bases lay between the germline ends.

This receptor was taken from a human donor who donated a stem cell graft to a child with combined immunodeficiency. The rearrangement links TRBV5-5 to TRBJ1-3; D call uncertain. Source: PBMCs from the stem cell graft donor, taken from the stem cell graft. This CDR3 is CASSLLGEGGNTIYF. The DNA of the CDR3 is TGTGCCAGCAGCTTGCTGGGTGAAGGTGGAAACACCATATATTTT.